The rows below give T cell receptor beta chains drawn from one sample of a study of untreated major depressive disorder. The assay was immunoSEQ multiplex PCR, and TCRdb's table has in-frame clones only and misses some. The table records roughly 13,000 clones, around 90% of them present only once. Sequencing was done on a sample of CD4+ T cells from PBMCs. Every receptor here comes from a woman under 40 with major depressive disorder. CDR3s include the opening cysteine and the closing phenylalanine or tryptophan. D genes are given only for firm matches. Size is stated for part of the rows, as once, few or many counts, or as a class when the clone is expanded.

d_gene: .; abundance: .; v_gene: TRBV10-2; j_gene: TRBJ2-1; CDR3nt: TGCGCCAGCAGTGTAGACAATGAGCAGTTCTTC; CDR3aa: CASSVDNEQFF
d_gene: .; abundance: few; v_gene: TRBV2; j_gene: TRBJ1-2; CDR3nt: TGTGCCAGCAGTGGGGACGCCTTGGGCTATGGCTACACCTTC; CDR3aa: CASSGDALGYGYTF
d_gene: TRBD1; abundance: .; v_gene: TRBV6-1; j_gene: TRBJ2-5; CDR3nt: TGTGCCAGCAGAAAGAGAGACAGGGCGGAGACCCAGTACTTC; CDR3aa: CASRKRDRAETQYF
d_gene: TRBD1; abundance: .; v_gene: TRBV27; j_gene: TRBJ1-1; CDR3nt: TGTGCCAGCAGTTTTTCCCCCGGACAGGGGAGACCTGAAGCTTTCTTT; CDR3aa: CASSFSPGQGRPEAFF
d_gene: TRBD2; abundance: .; v_gene: TRBV30; j_gene: TRBJ2-4; CDR3nt: TGTGCCTGGAGTGCTAGCGGGAGGGCCACACACATTCAGTACTTC; CDR3aa: CAWSASGRATHIQYF
d_gene: .; abundance: .; v_gene: TRBV6-1; j_gene: TRBJ2-3; CDR3nt: TGTGCCAGCAGTGAATTTCGCGGGACAGATACGCAGTATTTT; CDR3aa: CASSEFRGTDTQYF
d_gene: TRBD2; abundance: .; v_gene: TRBV30; j_gene: TRBJ2-1; CDR3nt: TGTGCCTGGAGTCCACGAGCGGGAGGACGGTATAGTGAGCAGTTCTTC; CDR3aa: CAWSPRAGGRYSEQFF
d_gene: .; abundance: .; v_gene: TRBV4-3; j_gene: TRBJ1-2; CDR3nt: TGCGCCAGCAGCCCGAGACCGATCAAAAGCTATGGCTACACCTTC; CDR3aa: CASSPRPIKSYGYTF
d_gene: TRBD1; abundance: .; v_gene: TRBV5-1; j_gene: TRBJ1-4; CDR3nt: TGCGCCAGCAGCGGAACGACAGGGGATGAAAAACTGTTTTTT; CDR3aa: CASSGTTGDEKLFF
d_gene: .; abundance: .; v_gene: TRBV6-1; j_gene: TRBJ2-4; CDR3nt: TGTGCCAGCAGTGAAGAGGGGGGAATGAGGATTAAAAACATTCAGTACTTC; CDR3aa: CASSEEGGMRIKNIQYF
d_gene: .; abundance: once; v_gene: TRBV18; j_gene: TRBJ1-5; CDR3nt: TGTGCCAGCTCACCACCGAATCAGCCCCAGCATTTT; CDR3aa: CASSPPNQPQHF
d_gene: .; abundance: .; v_gene: TRBV7-6; j_gene: TRBJ2-5; CDR3nt: TGTGCCAGCAGCTTAGGTTCCGGGAGCCAAGAGACCCAGTACTTC; CDR3aa: CASSLGSGSQETQYF
d_gene: TRBD2; abundance: .; v_gene: TRBV27; j_gene: TRBJ2-3; CDR3nt: TGTGCCAGCAATCGTAACGCGCGACTAGCGGGAGGTCCCACAGATACGCAGTATTTT; CDR3aa: CASNRNARLAGGPTDTQYF
d_gene: .; abundance: .; v_gene: TRBV7-2; j_gene: TRBJ1-1; CDR3nt: TGTGCCAGCAGCCCCCAGGGGCGCCGAACTGAAGCTTTCTTT; CDR3aa: CASSPQGRRTEAFF
d_gene: TRBD1; abundance: .; v_gene: TRBV9; j_gene: TRBJ2-7; CDR3nt: TGTGCCAGCAGCCCCCAGGACAGGGGCCTATACGAGCAGTACTTC; CDR3aa: CASSPQDRGLYEQYF
d_gene: TRBD2; abundance: .; v_gene: TRBV18; j_gene: TRBJ2-1; CDR3nt: TGTGCCAGCTCCCCCTTAGCGGGCAATGAGCAGTTCTTC; CDR3aa: CASSPLAGNEQFF
d_gene: .; abundance: .; v_gene: TRBV7-6; j_gene: TRBJ1-5; CDR3nt: TGTGCCAGCAGCTTAGACGTAGGGGGAGACAGCAATCAGCCCCAGCATTTT; CDR3aa: CASSLDVGGDSNQPQHF
d_gene: TRBD1; abundance: .; v_gene: TRBV19; j_gene: TRBJ2-7; CDR3nt: TGTGCCAGTAGTATAGCGCCGGGACAGGGCTACGAGCAGTACTTC; CDR3aa: CASSIAPGQGYEQYF
d_gene: TRBD1; abundance: .; v_gene: TRBV6-6; j_gene: TRBJ1-4; CDR3nt: TGTGCCAGCAAACTCGGGGACAGCGGGGAAAAACTGTTTTTT; CDR3aa: CASKLGDSGEKLFF
d_gene: .; abundance: few; v_gene: TRBV2; j_gene: TRBJ2-7; CDR3nt: TGTGCCAGCAGTGGAATAAGCGGGCGGGTCGAGCAGTACTTC; CDR3aa: CASSGISGRVEQYF
d_gene: .; abundance: .; v_gene: TRBV4-3; j_gene: TRBJ2-2; CDR3nt: TGCGCCAGCAGCAAACAGGGAGGAGACACCGGGGAGCTGTTTTTT; CDR3aa: CASSKQGGDTGELFF
d_gene: .; abundance: once; v_gene: TRBV27; j_gene: TRBJ1-1; CDR3nt: TGTGCCAGCAGTTCGCTGACAGGATCGAACACTGAAGCTTTCTTT; CDR3aa: CASSSLTGSNTEAFF
d_gene: .; abundance: .; v_gene: TRBV19; j_gene: TRBJ1-1; CDR3nt: TGTGCCAGTAGTATCGGAGGGAGAGACACTGAAGCTTTCTTT; CDR3aa: CASSIGGRDTEAFF
d_gene: .; abundance: once; v_gene: TRBV20-1; j_gene: TRBJ2-1; CDR3nt: TGCAGTGCTAGGGGGCCAGGTGAGCAGTTCTTC; CDR3aa: CSARGPGEQFF
d_gene: TRBD1; abundance: .; v_gene: TRBV15; j_gene: TRBJ1-5; CDR3nt: TGTGCCACCAGCAGGTTTGGGACAGGGGATCAGCCCCAGCATTTT; CDR3aa: CATSRFGTGDQPQHF
d_gene: TRBD2; abundance: .; v_gene: TRBV19; j_gene: TRBJ2-3; CDR3nt: TGTGCCAGTAGTACTAGACTAGCGGGAGGGTCGGATACGCAGTATTTT; CDR3aa: CASSTRLAGGSDTQYF
d_gene: .; abundance: .; v_gene: TRBV11-3; j_gene: TRBJ1-1; CDR3nt: TGTGCCAGCAGCTCCAATTTGGACACTGAAGCTTTCTTT; CDR3aa: CASSSNLDTEAFF
d_gene: TRBD2; abundance: .; v_gene: TRBV9; j_gene: TRBJ2-2; CDR3nt: TGTGCCAGCAGCGTAGGGCTAGCGGACCGAACGAACACCGGGGAGCTGTTTTTT; CDR3aa: CASSVGLADRTNTGELFF
d_gene: TRBD2; abundance: .; v_gene: TRBV7-7; j_gene: TRBJ2-2; CDR3nt: TGTGCTAGCAGCCCACTAGCGGGAAACACCGGGGAGCTGTTTTTT; CDR3aa: CASSPLAGNTGELFF
d_gene: .; abundance: .; v_gene: TRBV7-8; j_gene: TRBJ1-2; CDR3nt: TGTGCCAGCAGCTTTGGGGCAGGGAGTAGCTACACCTTC; CDR3aa: CASSFGAGSSYTF
d_gene: .; abundance: .; v_gene: TRBV21-1; j_gene: TRBJ1-5; CDR3nt: TGTGCCAGCCCGTCCACTGGAGGGGGGAATTATAGCAATCAGCCCCAGCATTTT; CDR3aa: CASPSTGGGNYSNQPQHF
d_gene: .; abundance: .; v_gene: TRBV6-1; j_gene: TRBJ1-5; CDR3nt: TGTGCCAGCAACCCTACAGGGTCGAATCAGCCCCAGCATTTT; CDR3aa: CASNPTGSNQPQHF
d_gene: .; abundance: .; v_gene: TRBV7-9; j_gene: TRBJ1-2; CDR3nt: TGTGCCAGCAGCTCCGTTTCGGGGGGCGCGTTTTTAGGCACCTTC; CDR3aa: CASSSVSGGAFLGTF
d_gene: TRBD1; abundance: .; v_gene: TRBV19; j_gene: TRBJ1-2; CDR3nt: TGTGCCAGTAGTACCTCTCGGACAGGCCTCTATGGCTACACCTTC; CDR3aa: CASSTSRTGLYGYTF
d_gene: .; abundance: few; v_gene: TRBV5-1; j_gene: TRBJ1-4; CDR3nt: TGCGCCAGCAGGGAGACAGTTGCGACTAATGAAAAACTGTTTTTT; CDR3aa: CASRETVATNEKLFF